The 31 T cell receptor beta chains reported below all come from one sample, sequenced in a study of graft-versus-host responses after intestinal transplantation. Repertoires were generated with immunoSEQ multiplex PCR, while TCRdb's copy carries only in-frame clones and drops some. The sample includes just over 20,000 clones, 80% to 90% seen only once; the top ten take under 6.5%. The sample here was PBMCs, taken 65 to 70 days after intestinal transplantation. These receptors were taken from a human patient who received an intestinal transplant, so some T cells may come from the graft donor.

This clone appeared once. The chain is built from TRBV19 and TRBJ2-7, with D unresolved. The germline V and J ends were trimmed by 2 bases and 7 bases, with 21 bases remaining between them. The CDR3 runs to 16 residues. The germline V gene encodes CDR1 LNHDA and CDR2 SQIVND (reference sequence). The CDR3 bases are TGTGCCAGTAGTATACATCTACGGACCGAAGCATGGGAGCAGTACTTC. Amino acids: CASSIHLRTEAWEQYF.

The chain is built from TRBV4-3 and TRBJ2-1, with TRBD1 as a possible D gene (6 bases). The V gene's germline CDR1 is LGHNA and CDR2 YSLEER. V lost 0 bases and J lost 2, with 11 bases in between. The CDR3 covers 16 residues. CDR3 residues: CASSQDWGPPYNEQFF. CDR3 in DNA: TGCGCCAGCAGCCAAGATTGGGGGCCCCCCTACAATGAGCAGTTCTTC.

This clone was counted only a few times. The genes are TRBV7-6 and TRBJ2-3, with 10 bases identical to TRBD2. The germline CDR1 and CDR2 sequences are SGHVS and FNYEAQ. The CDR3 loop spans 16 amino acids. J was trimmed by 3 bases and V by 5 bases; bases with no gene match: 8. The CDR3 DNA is TGTGCCAGCAGCATTAGCGGGGGGCAGTGGACAGATACGCAGTATTTT. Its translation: CASSISGGQWTDTQYF. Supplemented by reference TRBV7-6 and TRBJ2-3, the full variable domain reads GAGVSQSPRYKVTKRGQDVALRCDPISGHVSLYWYRQALGQGPEFLTYFNYEAQQDKSGLPNDRFSAERPEGSISTLTIQRTEQRDSAMYRCASSISGGQWTDTQYFGPGTRLTVL.

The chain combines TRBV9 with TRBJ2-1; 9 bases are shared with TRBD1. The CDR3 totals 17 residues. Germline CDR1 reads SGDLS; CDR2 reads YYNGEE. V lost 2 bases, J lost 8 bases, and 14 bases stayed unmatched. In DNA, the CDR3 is TGTGCCAGCAGCGTGAATCCGGGACAGGGCCGGAAGGATGAGCAGTTCTTC. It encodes CASSVNPGQGRKDEQFF.

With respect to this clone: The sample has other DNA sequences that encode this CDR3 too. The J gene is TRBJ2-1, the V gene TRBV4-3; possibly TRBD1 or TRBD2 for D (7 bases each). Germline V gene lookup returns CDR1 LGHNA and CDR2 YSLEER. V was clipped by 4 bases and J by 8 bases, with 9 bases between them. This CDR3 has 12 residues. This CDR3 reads CASSPGGDEQFF. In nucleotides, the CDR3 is TGCGCCAGCAGCCCAGGGGGGGATGAGCAGTTCTTC.

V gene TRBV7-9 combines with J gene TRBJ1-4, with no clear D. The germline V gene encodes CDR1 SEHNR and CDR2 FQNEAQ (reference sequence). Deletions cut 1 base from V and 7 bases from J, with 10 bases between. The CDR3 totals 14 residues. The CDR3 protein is CASSLVKEGEKLFF. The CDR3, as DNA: TGTGCCAGCAGCTTAGTGAAGGAGGGTGAAAAACTGTTTTTT.

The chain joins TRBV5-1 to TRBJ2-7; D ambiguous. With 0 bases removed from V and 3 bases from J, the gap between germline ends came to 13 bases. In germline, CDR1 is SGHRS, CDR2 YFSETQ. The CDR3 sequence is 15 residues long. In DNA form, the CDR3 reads TGCGCCAGCAGCTTGGCAGGACGCGAAAACTACGAGCAGTACTTC. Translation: CASSLAGRENYEQYF.

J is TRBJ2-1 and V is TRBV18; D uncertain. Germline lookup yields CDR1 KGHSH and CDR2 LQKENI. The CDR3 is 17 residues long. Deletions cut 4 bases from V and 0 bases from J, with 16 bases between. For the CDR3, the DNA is TGTGCCAGCTCACTACCAACCGGTCCGAGCTCCTACAATGAGCAGTTCTTC. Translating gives CASSLPTGPSSYNEQFF.

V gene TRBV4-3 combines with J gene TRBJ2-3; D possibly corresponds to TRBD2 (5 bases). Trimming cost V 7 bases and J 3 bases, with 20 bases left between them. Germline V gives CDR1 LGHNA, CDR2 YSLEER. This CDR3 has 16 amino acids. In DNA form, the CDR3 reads TGCGCCAGCATCACAATCCCCGGACTCCGGACAGATACGCAGTATTTT. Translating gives CASITIPGLRTDTQYF.

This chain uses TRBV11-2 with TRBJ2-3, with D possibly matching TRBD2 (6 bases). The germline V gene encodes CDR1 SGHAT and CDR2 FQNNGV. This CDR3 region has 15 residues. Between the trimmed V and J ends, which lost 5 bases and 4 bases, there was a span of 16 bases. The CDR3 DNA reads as TGTGCCAGCAGCGCCCTTCTAGCGAGCGCAGATACGCAGTATTTT. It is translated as CASSALLASADTQYF.

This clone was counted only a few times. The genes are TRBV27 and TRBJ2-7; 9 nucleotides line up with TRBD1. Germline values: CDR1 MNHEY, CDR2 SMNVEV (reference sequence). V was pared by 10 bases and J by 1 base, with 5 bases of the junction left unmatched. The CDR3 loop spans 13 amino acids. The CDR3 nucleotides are TGTGCCACGAGGACAGGGGAGTCCTACGAGCAGTACTTC. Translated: CATRTGESYEQYF.

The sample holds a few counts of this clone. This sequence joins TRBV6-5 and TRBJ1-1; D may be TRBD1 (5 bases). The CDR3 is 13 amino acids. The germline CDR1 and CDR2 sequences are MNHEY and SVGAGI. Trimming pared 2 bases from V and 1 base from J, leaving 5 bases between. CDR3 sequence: CASSYQGNTEAFF. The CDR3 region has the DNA TGTGCCAGCAGTTACCAGGGGAACACTGAAGCTTTCTTT.

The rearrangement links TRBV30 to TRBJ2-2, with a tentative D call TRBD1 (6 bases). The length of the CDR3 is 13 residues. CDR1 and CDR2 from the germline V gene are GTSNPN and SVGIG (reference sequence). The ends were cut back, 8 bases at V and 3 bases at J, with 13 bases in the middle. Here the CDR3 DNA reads TGTGCCCGGACCCGGACAGACACCGGGGAGCTGTTTTTT. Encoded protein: CARTRTDTGELFF.

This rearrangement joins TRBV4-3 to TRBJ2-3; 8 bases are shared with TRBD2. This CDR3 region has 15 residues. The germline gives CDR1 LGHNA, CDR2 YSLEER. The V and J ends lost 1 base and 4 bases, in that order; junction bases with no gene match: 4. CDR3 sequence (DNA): TGCGCCAGCAGCCAAGTCCGGGGGGGGGCAGATACGCAGTATTTT. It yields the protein CASSQVRGGADTQYF.

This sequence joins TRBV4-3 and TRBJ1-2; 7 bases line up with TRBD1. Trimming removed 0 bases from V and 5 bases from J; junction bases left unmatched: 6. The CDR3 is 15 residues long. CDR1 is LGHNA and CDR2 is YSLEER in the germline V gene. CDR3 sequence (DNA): TGCGCCAGCAGCCAAGATGTAGGGACAGTATATGGCTACACCTTC. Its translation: CASSQDVGTVYGYTF.

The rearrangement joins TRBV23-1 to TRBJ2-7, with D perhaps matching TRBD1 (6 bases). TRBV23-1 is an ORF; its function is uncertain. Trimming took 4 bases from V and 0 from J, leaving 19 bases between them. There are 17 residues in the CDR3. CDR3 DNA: TGCGCCAGCAGTCTAGGCACTTCAACAGGGACCTCCTACGAGCAGTACTTC. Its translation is CASSLGTSTGTSYEQYF.

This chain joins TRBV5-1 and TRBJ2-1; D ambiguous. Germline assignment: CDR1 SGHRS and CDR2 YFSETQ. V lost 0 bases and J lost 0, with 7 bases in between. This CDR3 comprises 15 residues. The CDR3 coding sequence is TGCGCCAGCAGCTTGGATTTGAGCTCCTACAATGAGCAGTTCTTC. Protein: CASSLDLSSYNEQFF. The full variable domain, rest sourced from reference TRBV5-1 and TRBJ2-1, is KAGVTQTPRYLIKTRGQQVTLSCSPISGHRSVSWYQQTPGQGLQFLFEYFSETQRNKGNFPGRFSGRQFSNSRSEMNVSTLELGDSALYLCASSLDLSSYNEQFFGPGTRLTVL.

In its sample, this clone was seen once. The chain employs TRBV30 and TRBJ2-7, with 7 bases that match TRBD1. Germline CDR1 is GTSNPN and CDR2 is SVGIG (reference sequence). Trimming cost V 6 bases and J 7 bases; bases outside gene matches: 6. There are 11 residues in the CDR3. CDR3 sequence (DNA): TGTGCCTGCAAGGGGGCGGGTGAGCAGTACTTC. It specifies CACKGAGEQYF.

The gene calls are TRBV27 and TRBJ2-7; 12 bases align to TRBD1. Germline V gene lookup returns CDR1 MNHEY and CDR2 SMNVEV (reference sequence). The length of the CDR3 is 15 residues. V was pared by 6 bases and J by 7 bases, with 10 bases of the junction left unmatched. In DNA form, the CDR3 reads TGTGCCAGCAGCCGACCGGGACAGGGGGCGCGTGAGCAGTACTTC. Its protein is CASSRPGQGAREQYF.

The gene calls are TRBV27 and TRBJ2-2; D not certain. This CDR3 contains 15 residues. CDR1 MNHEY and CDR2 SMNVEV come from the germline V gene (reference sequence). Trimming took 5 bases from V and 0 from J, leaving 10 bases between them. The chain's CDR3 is CASSPLGPNTGELFF. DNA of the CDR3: TGTGCCAGCAGTCCTCTCGGACCGAACACCGGGGAGCTGTTTTTT.

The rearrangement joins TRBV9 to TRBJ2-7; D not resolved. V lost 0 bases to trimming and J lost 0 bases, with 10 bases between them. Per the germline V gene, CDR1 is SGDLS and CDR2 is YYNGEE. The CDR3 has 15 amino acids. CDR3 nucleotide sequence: TGTGCCAGCAGCGTAGGGCAGGTGAGCTCCTACGAGCAGTACTTC. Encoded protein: CASSVGQVSSYEQYF.

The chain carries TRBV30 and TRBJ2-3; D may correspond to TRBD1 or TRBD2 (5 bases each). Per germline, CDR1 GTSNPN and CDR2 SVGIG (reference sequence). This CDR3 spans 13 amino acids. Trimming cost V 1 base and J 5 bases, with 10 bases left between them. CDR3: CAWSGGVGDTQYF. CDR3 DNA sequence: TGTGCCTGGAGTGGAGGGGTTGGAGATACGCAGTATTTT.

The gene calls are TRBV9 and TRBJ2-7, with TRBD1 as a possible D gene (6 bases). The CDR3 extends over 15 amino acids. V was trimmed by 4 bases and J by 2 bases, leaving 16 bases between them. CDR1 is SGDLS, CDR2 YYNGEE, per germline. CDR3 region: CASSPRDTGPYEQYF. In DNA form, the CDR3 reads TGTGCCAGCAGCCCACGGGACACGGGTCCCTACGAGCAGTACTTC.

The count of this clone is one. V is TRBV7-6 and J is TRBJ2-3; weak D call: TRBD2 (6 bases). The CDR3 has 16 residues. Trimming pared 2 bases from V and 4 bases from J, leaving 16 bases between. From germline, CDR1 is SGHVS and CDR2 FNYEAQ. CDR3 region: CASSLMVGGSADTQYF. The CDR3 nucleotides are TGTGCCAGCAGCTTAATGGTGGGAGGTAGTGCAGATACGCAGTATTTT.

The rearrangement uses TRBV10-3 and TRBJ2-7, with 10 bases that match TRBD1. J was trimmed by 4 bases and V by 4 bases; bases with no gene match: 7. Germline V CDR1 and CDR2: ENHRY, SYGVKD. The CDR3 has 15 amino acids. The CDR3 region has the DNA TGTGCCATCAGTGGCCCGGGACAGGGGAATTACGAGCAGTACTTC. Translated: CAISGPGQGNYEQYF.

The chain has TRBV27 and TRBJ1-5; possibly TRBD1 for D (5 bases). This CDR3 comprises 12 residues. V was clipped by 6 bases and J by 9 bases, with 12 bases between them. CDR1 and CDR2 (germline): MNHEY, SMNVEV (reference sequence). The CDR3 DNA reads TGTGCCAGCAGATCCATTGGGGGGCCCCAGCATTTT. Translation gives CASRSIGGPQHF.

The CDR3 region is CASSPTVMNTEAFF. CDR3 coding DNA: TGTGCCAGCAGTCCCACGGTGATGAACACTGAAGCTTTCTTT. The chain links TRBV27 to TRBJ1-1; D is unresolved. Germline CDR1 is MNHEY and CDR2 is SMNVEV (reference sequence). Trimming took 5 bases from V and 0 from J, leaving 10 bases between them. The CDR3 loop spans 14 amino acids.

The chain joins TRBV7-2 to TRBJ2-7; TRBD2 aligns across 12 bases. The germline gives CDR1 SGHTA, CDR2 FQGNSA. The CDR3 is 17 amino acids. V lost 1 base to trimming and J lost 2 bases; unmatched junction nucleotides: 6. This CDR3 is CASSLGLAGGQTYEQYF. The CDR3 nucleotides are TGTGCCAGCAGCTTAGGGCTAGCGGGGGGGCAGACCTACGAGCAGTACTTC.

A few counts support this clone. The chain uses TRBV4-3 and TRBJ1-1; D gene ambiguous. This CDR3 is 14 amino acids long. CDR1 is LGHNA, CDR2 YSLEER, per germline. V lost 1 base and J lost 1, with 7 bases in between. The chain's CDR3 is CASSQGDQNTEAFF. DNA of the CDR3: TGCGCCAGCAGCCAAGGCGACCAGAACACTGAAGCTTTCTTT.

The CDR3 coding sequence is TGTGCCAGCAGTGAAGCGCTTCAAAACACCGGGGAGCTGTTTTTT. Protein: CASSEALQNTGELFF. The chain joins TRBV2 to TRBJ2-2; unclear D gene. The CDR3 has 15 amino acids. Germline CDR1 and CDR2: SNHLY and FYNNEI. Trimming stripped 0 bases from V and 2 bases from J, with 7 bases between. The full variable domain, rest sourced from reference TRBV2 and TRBJ2-2, is EPEVTQTPSHQVTQMGQEVILRCVPISNHLYFYWYRQILGQKVEFLVSFYNNEISEKSEIFDDQFSVERPDGSNFTLKIRSTKLEDSAMYFCASSEALQNTGELFFGEGSRLTVL.

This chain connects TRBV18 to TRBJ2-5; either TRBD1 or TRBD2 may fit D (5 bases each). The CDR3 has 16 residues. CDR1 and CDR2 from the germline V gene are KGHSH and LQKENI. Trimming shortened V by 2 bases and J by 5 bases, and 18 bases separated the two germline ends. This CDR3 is CASSPVTGETGETQYF. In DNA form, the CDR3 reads TGTGCCAGCTCACCAGTCACAGGCGAGACGGGGGAGACCCAGTACTTC. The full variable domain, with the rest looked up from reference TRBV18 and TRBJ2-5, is NAGVMQNPRHLVRRRGQEARLRCSPMKGHSHVYWYRQLPEEGLKFMVYLQKENIIDESGMPKERFSAEFPKEGPSILRIQQVVRGDSAAYFCASSPVTGETGETQYFGPGTRLLVL.